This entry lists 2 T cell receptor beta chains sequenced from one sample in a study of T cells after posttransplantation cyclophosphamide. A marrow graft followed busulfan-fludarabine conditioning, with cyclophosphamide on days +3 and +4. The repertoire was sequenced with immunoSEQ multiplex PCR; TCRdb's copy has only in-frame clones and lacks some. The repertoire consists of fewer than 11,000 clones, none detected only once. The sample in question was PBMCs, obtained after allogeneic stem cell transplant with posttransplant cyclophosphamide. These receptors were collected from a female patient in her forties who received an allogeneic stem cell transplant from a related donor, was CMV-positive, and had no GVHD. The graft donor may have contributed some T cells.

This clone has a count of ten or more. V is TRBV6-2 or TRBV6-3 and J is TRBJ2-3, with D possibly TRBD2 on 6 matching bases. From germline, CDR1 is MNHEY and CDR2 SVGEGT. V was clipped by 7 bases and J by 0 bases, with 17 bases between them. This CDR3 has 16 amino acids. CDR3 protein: CASITSRRGSTDTQYF. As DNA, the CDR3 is TGTGCCAGCATTACATCTAGACGGGGGAGCACAGATACGCAGTATTTT.

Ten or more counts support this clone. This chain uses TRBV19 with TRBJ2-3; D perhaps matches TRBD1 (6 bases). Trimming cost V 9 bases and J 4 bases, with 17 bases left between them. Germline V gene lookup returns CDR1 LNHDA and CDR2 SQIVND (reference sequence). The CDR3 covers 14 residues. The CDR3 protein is CARAHRVSADTQYF. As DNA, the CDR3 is TGTGCCAGGGCACACAGGGTTTCGGCAGATACGCAGTATTTT.